Following are 26 T cell receptor beta chains from one sample sequenced in a study of blood T cell repertoires in COVID-19 (dated by TCRdb to 2020 to 2021). Libraries were constructed by the immunoSEQ multiplex PCR assay. Drawn from immuneACCESS, this table holds only the in-frame rearrangements with V and J called that TCRdb kept. Clones are partly lost; checked studies trace under half to an unresolved V gene and leave the rest unexplained. The sample includes around 330,000 clones, with about 91% observed a single time. The ten largest clones take up over 8% of the sample. The sample consisted of PBMCs or T cells enriched from blood (not recorded which). These receptors were obtained from a woman in her thirties or forties who had recovered from COVID-19.

Turning to this clone: The identical CDR3 is also encoded by other nucleotide sequences in the sample. The chain is built from TRBV18 and TRBJ2-7; D ambiguous. The germline V gene has CDR1 KGHSH and CDR2 LQKENI. The CDR3 is 11 residues long. The V end was cut by 2 bases, the J end by 5 bases, with 4 bases between. The CDR3 nucleotides read TGTGCCAGCTCACCAGGGCACGAGCAGTACTTC. This sequence encodes CASSPGHEQYF.

The rearrangement uses TRBV7-2 and TRBJ2-1; 11 nucleotides line up with TRBD2. Germline-derived CDR1 and CDR2 are SGHTA and FQGNSA. The CDR3 runs to 16 residues. With V trimmed by 3 bases and J by 8 bases, 9 bases remained unmatched. The CDR3 here is CASSFDLAGGPHEQFF. The CDR3 region has the DNA TGTGCCAGCAGCTTTGATCTAGCGGGAGGCCCCCATGAGCAGTTCTTC.

This clone appeared a single time. The chain combines TRBV19 with TRBJ2-3; 8 nucleotides align to TRBD2. CDR1 LNHDA and CDR2 SQIVND come from the germline V gene (reference sequence). The junction had 10 bases not matched to a gene; V was cut back by 5 bases and J by 15 bases. The CDR3 contains 12 residues. CDR3 protein: CASSSRTSSLYF. The CDR3 region has the DNA TGTGCCAGTAGTTCGAGGACTAGCTCTCTTTATTTT. The entire variable domain, with the rest obtained from reference TRBV19 and TRBJ2-3, is as follows: DGGITQSPKYLFRKEGQNVTLSCEQNLNHDAMYWYRQDPGQGLRLIYYSQIVNDFQKGDIAEGYSVSREKKESFPLTVTSAQKNPTAFYLCASSSRTSSLYFGPGTRLTVL.

V is TRBV19 and J is TRBJ2-6, with 7 nucleotides matching TRBD2. V lost 4 bases, J lost 4 bases, and 1 base stayed unmatched. The CDR3 is 14 amino acids. The germline V gene encodes CDR1 LNHDA and CDR2 SQIVND (reference sequence). The DNA for the CDR3 is TGTGCCAGTAGTACGGGAGGCGGGGCCAACGTCCTGACTTTC. It encodes CASSTGGGANVLTF.

The rearrangement links TRBV7-2 to TRBJ1-6; D gene uncertain. Trimming removed 6 bases from V and 7 bases from J, with 13 bases in between. Germline assignment: CDR1 SGHTA and CDR2 FQGNSA. The CDR3 contains 14 residues. CDR3 sequence (DNA): TGTGCCAGCAGAGAGGGTTCCCTAAATTCACCCCTCCACTTT. Encoded protein: CASREGSLNSPLHF. The whole variable domain, remainder taken from reference TRBV7-2 and TRBJ1-6, is GAGVSQSPSNKVTEKGKDVELRCDPISGHTALYWYRQSLGQGLEFLIYFQGNSAPDKSGLPSDRFSAERTGGSVSTLTIQRTQQEDSAVYLCASREGSLNSPLHFGNGTRLTVT.

The chain employs TRBV7-2 and TRBJ2-5, with TRBD1 as a possible D gene (6 bases). This CDR3 contains 14 residues. V gave up 3 bases and J gave up 3 bases, with 11 bases separating them. In germline, CDR1 is SGHTA, CDR2 FQGNSA. The CDR3 sequence: CASSLQGPKETQYF. In nucleotides, the CDR3 is TGTGCCAGCAGCTTGCAGGGGCCTAAAGAGACCCAGTACTTC.

The chain employs TRBV7-2 and TRBJ1-2, with 10 bases that match TRBD1. V gave up 1 base and J gave up 6 bases; unmatched junction bases: 11. The CDR3 consists of 17 residues. CDR1 is SGHTA and CDR2 is FQGNSA in the germline V gene. This chain's CDR3 is CASSLVRAGTGDHGYTF. The CDR3 DNA follows: TGTGCCAGCAGCTTAGTCCGGGCCGGGACAGGGGATCATGGCTACACCTTC.

The chain employs TRBV7-2 and TRBJ2-1, with D possibly matching TRBD2 (6 bases). The length of the CDR3 is 16 residues. V lost 3 bases, J lost 5 bases, and 17 bases lay in between. Germline CDR1 and CDR2: SGHTA and FQGNSA. CDR3 sequence: CASSFQVGSGDNEQFF. Written as DNA, the CDR3 is TGTGCCAGCAGCTTTCAGGTCGGGAGTGGGGACAATGAGCAGTTCTTC.

CDR3 amino acids: CAISLQGDNSPLHF. The CDR3 bases are TGTGCCATCAGCTTGCAGGGGGATAATTCACCCCTCCACTTT. The chain uses TRBV10-3 and TRBJ1-6; TRBD1 agrees at 7 bases. With V trimmed by 6 bases and J by 5 bases, 4 bases remained unmatched. CDR1 ENHRY and CDR2 SYGVKD come from the germline V gene. This CDR3 contains 14 residues.

The chain joins TRBV4-3 to TRBJ2-3, with TRBD2 identical over 8 bases. After removal of 4 bases from V and 8 bases from J, the junction contained 11 bases not matched to a gene. CDR1 and CDR2 from the germline V gene are LGHNA and YSLEER. The CDR3 is made up of 15 amino acids. The CDR3 coding sequence is TGCGCCAGCAGCCCGGCGGCGGGGGGTGTAACTACGCAGTATTTT. This encodes CASSPAAGGVTTQYF.

Only one count was recorded for this clone. This sequence joins TRBV7-2 and TRBJ1-2; D not resolved. Germline values: CDR1 SGHTA, CDR2 FQGNSA. CDR3 length: 13 amino acids. Trimming cost V 4 bases and J 4 bases, with 10 bases left between them. CDR3 residues: CASSSAWSYGYTF. The DNA of the CDR3 is TGTGCCAGCAGCTCCGCCTGGAGCTATGGCTACACCTTC.

V gene TRBV7-9 combines with J gene TRBJ2-3, with 7 positions matching TRBD2. V gave up 5 bases and J gave up 0 bases; unmatched junction bases: 5. In germline, CDR1 is SEHNR, CDR2 FQNEAQ (reference sequence). The CDR3 has 15 amino acids. CDR3 loop: CASSRSGMSTDTQYF. DNA of the CDR3: TGTGCCAGCAGCCGCAGCGGGATGAGCACAGATACGCAGTATTTT.

This chain connects TRBV28 to TRBJ1-2; TRBD1 might be the D (6 bases). The CDR3 has 16 amino acids. Between the trimmed V and J ends, which lost 10 bases and 4 bases, there was a span of 25 bases. The germline V gene encodes CDR1 MDHEN and CDR2 SYDVKM. CDR3 amino acids: CATSGVSGGRLYGYTF. CDR3 in DNA: TGTGCCACCTCTGGGGTCTCGGGGGGGCGTCTCTATGGCTACACCTTC.

This sequence joins TRBV4-1 and TRBJ2-7, with 7 bases aligning to TRBD1. The CDR3 consists of 16 residues. Unmatched junction bases numbered 13, after V lost 3 bases and J lost 5 bases. Germline V CDR1 and CDR2: MGHRA, YSYEKL. This chain's CDR3 is CASSHVTGTAPDEQYF. The CDR3 nucleotides are TGCGCCAGCAGCCACGTAACCGGGACAGCCCCCGACGAGCAGTACTTC.

The chain combines TRBV19 with TRBJ1-3; D is uncertain. The V end was cut by 5 bases, the J end by 4 bases, with 18 bases between. Germline CDR1 reads LNHDA; CDR2 reads SQIVND (reference sequence). There are 16 residues in the CDR3. The CDR3 bases are TGTGCCAGTAGTCTTGCCACCCCACTAGGGGGAAACACCATATATTTT. Its protein product is CASSLATPLGGNTIYF.

V is TRBV7-9 and J is TRBJ2-7; 9 positions match TRBD2. The V and J ends lost 4 bases and 6 bases, in that order; junction bases with no gene match: 7. CDR1 SEHNR and CDR2 FQNEAQ come from the germline V gene (reference sequence). CDR3 size: 14 residues. CDR3 sequence: CASSSLTSGLEQYF. CDR3 DNA: TGTGCCAGCAGCTCTTTGACTAGCGGTCTCGAGCAGTACTTC.

V gene TRBV3-1 (or the pseudogene TRBV3-2) combines with J gene TRBJ2-2; D might be TRBD1 (6 bases). The germline V and J ends were trimmed by 6 bases and 4 bases, with 21 bases remaining between them. Germline V CDR1 and CDR2: LGHDT, YNNKEL (reference sequence). This CDR3 has 17 amino acids. For the CDR3, the DNA is TGTGCCAGCAGTGGGACACCAGGGGATCTGGGCACCGGGGAGCTGTTTTTT. This gives the protein CASSGTPGDLGTGELFF.

The chain combines TRBV11-3 with TRBJ2-4, with TRBD1 matching over 9 bases. CDR1 and CDR2 from the germline V gene are SGHNT and YENEEA. This CDR3 has 14 residues. With V trimmed by 5 bases and J by 4 bases, 3 bases remained unmatched. CDR3 residues: CASSPGQGKNIQYF. The CDR3 DNA sequence: TGTGCCAGCAGCCCCGGACAGGGGAAAAACATTCAGTACTTC.

A single count supports this clone. This sequence joins TRBV6-2 or TRBV6-3 and TRBJ2-2; 8 bases agree with TRBD2. CDR3 length: 16 residues. The V gene end was trimmed by 2 bases and the J gene end by 1 base; junction bases not matched to a gene: 3. Looked up from germline, CDR1 is MNHEY and CDR2 is SVGEGT. CDR3 DNA sequence: TGTGCCAGCAGTTACATACTAGCGGTGAACACCGGGGAGCTGTTTTTT. Translation: CASSYILAVNTGELFF.

The J gene is TRBJ2-7, the V gene TRBV4-2; 11 bases are a match to TRBD1. Per the germline V gene, CDR1 is LGHNA and CDR2 is YNFKEQ. Trimming took 8 bases from V and 2 from J; bases not matched to a gene: 8. This CDR3 is 15 amino acids long. This CDR3 reads CASGKGQGDTYEQYF. The CDR3 coding sequence is TGTGCCAGCGGGAAGGGACAGGGGGACACCTACGAGCAGTACTTC.

This clone was observed a handful of times. The chain carries TRBV19 and TRBJ2-5, with 7 bases identical to TRBD1. This CDR3 spans 16 amino acids. Germline values: CDR1 LNHDA, CDR2 SQIVND (reference sequence). With 4 bases clipped from V and 4 bases from J, the junction kept 12 bases outside the gene matches. This CDR3 reads CASSTPRQGKRETQYF. CDR3 nucleotide sequence: TGTGCCAGTAGTACCCCTCGACAGGGAAAAAGAGAGACCCAGTACTTC. Supplemented by reference TRBV19 and TRBJ2-5, the full variable domain reads DGGITQSPKYLFRKEGQNVTLSCEQNLNHDAMYWYRQDPGQGLRLIYYSQIVNDFQKGDIAEGYSVSREKKESFPLTVTSAQKNPTAFYLCASSTPRQGKRETQYFGPGTRLLVL.

This clone has just a few counts. This sequence joins TRBV3-1 (or the pseudogene TRBV3-2) and TRBJ2-5, with D maybe TRBD1 (5 bases). Germline CDR1 and CDR2: LGHDT and YNNKEL (reference sequence). Trimming shortened V by 4 bases and J by 1 base, and 7 bases separated the two germline ends. The length of the CDR3 is 13 residues. CDR3 sequence reads: CASSRRGQETQYF. CDR3 sequence (DNA): TGTGCCAGCAGCCGAAGGGGCCAAGAGACCCAGTACTTC.

The chain has TRBV3-1 (or the pseudogene TRBV3-2) and TRBJ2-7; 10 nucleotides line up with TRBD2. This CDR3 is 18 amino acids long. Germline V gene sequence: CDR1 LGHDT, CDR2 YNNKEL (reference sequence). V trimming: 4 bases; J trimming: 7 bases; junction bases outside the gene matches: 19. CDR3 sequence reads: CASSLTPGTSEGDGEQYF. As DNA, the CDR3 is TGTGCCAGCAGCCTGACTCCCGGGACTAGCGAGGGGGATGGGGAGCAGTACTTC.

This clone was found once. V is TRBV2 and J is TRBJ1-1, with 10 bases that match TRBD1. This CDR3 contains 15 residues. Germline trimming cut 4 bases from V and 2 bases from J; bases unmatched to any gene: 4. Germline lookup yields CDR1 SNHLY and CDR2 FYNNEI. The CDR3 here is CASSGQGATNTEAFF. The CDR3 DNA follows: TGTGCCAGCAGTGGACAGGGGGCGACAAACACTGAAGCTTTCTTT.

The chain uses TRBV7-2 and TRBJ1-5; 7 bases line up with TRBD1. Germline CDR1 is SGHTA and CDR2 is FQGNSA. The CDR3 loop spans 14 amino acids. The ends lost 3 bases at V and 4 bases at J; junction bases unmatched: 3. The CDR3 nucleotides read TGTGCCAGCAGCTTGCTGGGACAGAATCAGCCCCAGCATTTT. This gives the protein CASSLLGQNQPQHF.

This chain uses TRBV7-2 with TRBJ1-1, with a weak D call TRBD1 (5 bases). Germline CDR1 reads SGHTA; CDR2 reads FQGNSA. The CDR3 consists of 13 residues. Between the trimmed V and J ends, which lost 2 bases and 5 bases, there was a span of 9 bases. CDR3 in amino acids: CASSLRGVTEAFF. CDR3 sequence (DNA): TGTGCCAGCAGCTTACGGGGGGTGACTGAAGCTTTCTTT.